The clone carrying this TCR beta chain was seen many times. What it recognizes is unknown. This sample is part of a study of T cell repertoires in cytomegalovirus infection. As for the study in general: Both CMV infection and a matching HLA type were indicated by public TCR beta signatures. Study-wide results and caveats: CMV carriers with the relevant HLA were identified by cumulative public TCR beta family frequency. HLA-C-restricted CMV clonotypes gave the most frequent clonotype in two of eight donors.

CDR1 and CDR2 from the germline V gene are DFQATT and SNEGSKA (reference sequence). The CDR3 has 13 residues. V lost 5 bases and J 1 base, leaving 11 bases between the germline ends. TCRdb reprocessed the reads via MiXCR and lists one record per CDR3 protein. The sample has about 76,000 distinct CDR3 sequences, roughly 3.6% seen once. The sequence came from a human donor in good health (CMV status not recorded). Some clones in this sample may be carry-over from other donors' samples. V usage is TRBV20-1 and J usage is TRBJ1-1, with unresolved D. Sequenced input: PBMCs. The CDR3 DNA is TGCAGTGCTGCCCCTGTTTCGAACACTGAAGCTTTCTTT. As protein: CSAAPVSNTEAFF.